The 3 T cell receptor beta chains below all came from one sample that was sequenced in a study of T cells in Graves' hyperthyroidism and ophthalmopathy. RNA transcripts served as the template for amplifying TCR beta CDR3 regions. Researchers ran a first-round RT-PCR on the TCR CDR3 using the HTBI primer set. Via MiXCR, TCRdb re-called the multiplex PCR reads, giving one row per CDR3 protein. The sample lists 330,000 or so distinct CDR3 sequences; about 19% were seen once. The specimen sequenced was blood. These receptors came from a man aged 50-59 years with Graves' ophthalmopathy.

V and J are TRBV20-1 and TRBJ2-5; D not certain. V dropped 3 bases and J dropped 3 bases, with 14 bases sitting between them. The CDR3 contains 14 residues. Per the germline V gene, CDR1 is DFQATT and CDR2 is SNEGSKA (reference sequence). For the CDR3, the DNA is TGCAGTGCTAGCCCCCCCGCCTCCAAAGAGACCCAGTACTTC. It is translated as CSASPPASKETQYF.

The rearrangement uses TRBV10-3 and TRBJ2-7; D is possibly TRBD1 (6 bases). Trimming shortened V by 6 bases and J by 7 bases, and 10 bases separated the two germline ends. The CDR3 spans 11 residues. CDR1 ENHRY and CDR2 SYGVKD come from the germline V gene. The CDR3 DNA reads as TGTGCCATCAGACAGGGAAGGGAGCAGTACTTC. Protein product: CAIRQGREQYF.

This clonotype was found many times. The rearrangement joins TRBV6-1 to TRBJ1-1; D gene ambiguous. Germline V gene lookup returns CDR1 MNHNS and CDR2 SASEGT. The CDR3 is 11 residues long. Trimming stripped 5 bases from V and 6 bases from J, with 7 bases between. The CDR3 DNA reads TGTGCCAGCAGTATGACACCTGAAGCTTTCTTT. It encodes CASSMTPEAFF.